This T cell receptor beta chain emerged from a study of cytomegalovirus exposure and HLA in healthy donors. Whole-study results and caveats: A later analysis showed HLA-associated TCR beta chains outstripping equally common others in clonal expansion. A later analysis found most CMV-associated TCR beta chains apparently HLA-restricted. Most TCR sequences were rare, but some public TCRs occurred in many donors.

The CDR3 extends over 13 amino acids. Trimming cost V 3 bases and J 6 bases; bases outside gene matches: 4. The germline V gene has CDR1 SEHNR and CDR2 FQNEAQ (reference sequence). Vbeta (60) and Jbeta (13) primers were used in the PCR. Assay: immunoSEQ multiplex PCR; the TCRdb copy retains only in-frame clones and omits some. The table includes 150,000 to 200,000 clones, approximately 84% detected once. Points on this clone: What it recognizes is unknown.

This sequence joins TRBV7-9 and TRBJ1-1, with 7 positions matching TRBD1. Material for sequencing was PBMCs. The sequence was collected from a girl in the first two years of life in good health and CMV-seronegative. The CDR3 coding sequence is TGTGCCAGCAGCTTCCCTGGACAGGCTGAAGCTTTCTTT. It encodes CASSFPGQAEAFF.